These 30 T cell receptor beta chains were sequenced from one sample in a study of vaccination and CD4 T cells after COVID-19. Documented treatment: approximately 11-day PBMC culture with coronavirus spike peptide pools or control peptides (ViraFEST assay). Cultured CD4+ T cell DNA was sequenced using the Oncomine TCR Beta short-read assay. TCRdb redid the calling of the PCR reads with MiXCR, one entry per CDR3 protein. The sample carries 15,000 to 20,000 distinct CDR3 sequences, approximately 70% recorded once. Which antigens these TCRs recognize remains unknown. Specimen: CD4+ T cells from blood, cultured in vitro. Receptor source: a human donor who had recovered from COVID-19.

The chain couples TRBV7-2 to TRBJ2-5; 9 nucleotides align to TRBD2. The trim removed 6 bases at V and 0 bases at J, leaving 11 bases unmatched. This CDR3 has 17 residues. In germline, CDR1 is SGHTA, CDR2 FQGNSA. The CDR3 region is CASRLSSGTQYQETQYF. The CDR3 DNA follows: TGTGCCAGCAGACTCTCTAGCGGGACCCAGTACCAAGAGACCCAGTACTTC.

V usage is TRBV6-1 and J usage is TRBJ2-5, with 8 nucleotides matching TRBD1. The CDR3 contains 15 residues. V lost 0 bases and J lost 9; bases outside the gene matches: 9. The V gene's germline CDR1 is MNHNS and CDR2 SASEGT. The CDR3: CASSEARDRLGAQYF. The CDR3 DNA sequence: TGTGCCAGCAGTGAAGCGCGGGACAGGCTCGGGGCCCAGTACTTC.

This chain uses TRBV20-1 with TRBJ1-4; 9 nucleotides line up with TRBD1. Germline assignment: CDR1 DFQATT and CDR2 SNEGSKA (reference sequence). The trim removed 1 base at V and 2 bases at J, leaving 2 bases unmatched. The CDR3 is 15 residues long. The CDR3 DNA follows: TGCAGTGCTAGAGGGACAGGGGTCACTAATGAAAAACTGTTTTTT. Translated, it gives CSARGTGVTNEKLFF.

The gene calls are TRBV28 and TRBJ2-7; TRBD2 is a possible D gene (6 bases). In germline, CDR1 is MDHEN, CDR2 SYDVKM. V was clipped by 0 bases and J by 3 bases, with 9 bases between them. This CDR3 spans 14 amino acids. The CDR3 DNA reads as TGTGCCAGCAGTTTATGGGTTAGCGGCTACGAGCAGTACTTC. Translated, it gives CASSLWVSGYEQYF.

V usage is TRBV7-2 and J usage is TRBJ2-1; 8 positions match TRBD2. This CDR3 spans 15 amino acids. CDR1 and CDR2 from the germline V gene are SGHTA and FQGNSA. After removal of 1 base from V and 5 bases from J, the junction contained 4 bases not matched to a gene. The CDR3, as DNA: TGTGCCAGCAGCTTAGGGCTAGCGGGCAACAATGAGCAGTTCTTC. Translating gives CASSLGLAGNNEQFF.

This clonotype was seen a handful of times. The CDR3 sequence: CASSLGTGIQPQHF. CDR3 nucleotide sequence: TGTGCCAGCAGCCTTGGGACAGGCATTCAGCCCCAGCATTTT. This sequence joins TRBV6-1 and TRBJ1-5; 8 bases agree with TRBD1. Germline loops: CDR1 MNHNS, CDR2 SASEGT. The CDR3 length is 14 residues. J was trimmed by 6 bases and V by 6 bases; bases with no gene match: 7.

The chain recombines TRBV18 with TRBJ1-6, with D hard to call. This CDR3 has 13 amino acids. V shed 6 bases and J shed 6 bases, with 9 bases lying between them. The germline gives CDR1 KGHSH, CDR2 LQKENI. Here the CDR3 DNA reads TGTGCCAGCTCCACCGGAGGTAATTCACCCCTCCACTTT. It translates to CASSTGGNSPLHF.

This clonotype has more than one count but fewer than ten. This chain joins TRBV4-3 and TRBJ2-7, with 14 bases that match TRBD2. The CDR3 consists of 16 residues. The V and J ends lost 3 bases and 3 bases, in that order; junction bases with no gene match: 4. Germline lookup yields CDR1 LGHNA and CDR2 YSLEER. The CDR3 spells CASSHAGTSGSYEQYF. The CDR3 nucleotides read TGCGCCAGCAGCCACGCCGGGACTAGCGGGAGCTACGAGCAGTACTTC.

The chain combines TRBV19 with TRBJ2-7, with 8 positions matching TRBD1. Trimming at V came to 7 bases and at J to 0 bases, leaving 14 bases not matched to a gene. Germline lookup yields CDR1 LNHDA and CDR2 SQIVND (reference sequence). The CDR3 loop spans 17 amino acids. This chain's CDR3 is CASKDRAGTGPSYEQYF. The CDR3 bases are TGTGCCAGTAAAGACCGGGCCGGGACAGGACCCTCCTACGAGCAGTACTTC.

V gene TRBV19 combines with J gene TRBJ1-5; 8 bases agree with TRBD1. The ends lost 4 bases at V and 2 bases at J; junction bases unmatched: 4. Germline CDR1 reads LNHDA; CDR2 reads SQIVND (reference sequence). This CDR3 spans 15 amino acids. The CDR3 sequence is CASSSLTGGNQPQHF. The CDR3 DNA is TGTGCCAGTAGTAGTTTGACAGGGGGCAATCAGCCCCAGCATTTT.

CDR3 in DNA: TGTGCCAGCAGCAAAGCGCAAAACAAATTAAGGGAACCCCTCCACTTT. The encoded protein is CASSKAQNKLREPLHF. This chain uses TRBV21-1 with TRBJ1-6. TRBV21-1 is listed as a pseudogene. This CDR3 spans 16 amino acids.

The CDR3 region is CSVGRNPNQPQHF. CDR3 coding DNA: TGCAGTGTCGGTAGGAACCCAAATCAGCCCCAGCATTTT. The chain links TRBV20-1 to TRBJ1-5, with unresolved D. Germline V lookup: CDR1 DFQATT, CDR2 SNEGSKA (reference sequence). Trimming took off 7 bases at V and 4 bases at J, with 14 bases between the two ends. This CDR3 region has 13 residues.

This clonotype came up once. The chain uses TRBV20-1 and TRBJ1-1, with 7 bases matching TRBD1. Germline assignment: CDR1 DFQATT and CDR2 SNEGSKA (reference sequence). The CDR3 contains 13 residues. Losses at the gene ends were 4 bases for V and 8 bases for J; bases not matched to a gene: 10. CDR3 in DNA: TGCAGTGCTACTTATACAGGGGAGGGAGAAGCTTTCTTT. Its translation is CSATYTGEGEAFF.

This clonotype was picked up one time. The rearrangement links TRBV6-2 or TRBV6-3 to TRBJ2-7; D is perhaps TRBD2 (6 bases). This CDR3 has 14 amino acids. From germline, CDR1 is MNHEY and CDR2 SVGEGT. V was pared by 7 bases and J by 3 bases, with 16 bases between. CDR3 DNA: TGTGCCAGCACCCCACGGGAGAGGGTCTACGAGCAGTACTTC. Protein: CASTPRERVYEQYF.

In DNA form, the CDR3 reads TGCAGCGTTGGGACTAGGTATGGCACAGATACGCAGTATTTT. This codes for CSVGTRYGTDTQYF. This chain uses TRBV29-1 with TRBJ2-3, with TRBD2 identical over 7 bases. V shed 4 bases, J shed 1 base, and the junction held 5 bases outside the gene matches. The length of the CDR3 is 14 residues. Germline lookup yields CDR1 SQVTM and CDR2 ANQGSEA.

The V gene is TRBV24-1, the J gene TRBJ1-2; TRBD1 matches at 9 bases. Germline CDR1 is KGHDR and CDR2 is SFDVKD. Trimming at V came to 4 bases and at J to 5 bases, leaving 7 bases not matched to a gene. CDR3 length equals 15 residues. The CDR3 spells CATSEGTGLQYGYTF. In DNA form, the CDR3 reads TGTGCCACCAGTGAAGGGACAGGGTTACAATATGGCTACACCTTC.

For the CDR3, the DNA is TGCGCCAGCAGCCGCAGTATAGCGGGGGTCCGGGCCTACAATGAGCAGTTCTTC. It codes for CASSRSIAGVRAYNEQFF. This chain uses TRBV4-3 with TRBJ2-1; 9 bases match TRBD2. This CDR3 is built from 18 residues. The germline gives CDR1 LGHNA, CDR2 YSLEER. V lost 4 bases and J lost 2; bases outside the gene matches: 12.

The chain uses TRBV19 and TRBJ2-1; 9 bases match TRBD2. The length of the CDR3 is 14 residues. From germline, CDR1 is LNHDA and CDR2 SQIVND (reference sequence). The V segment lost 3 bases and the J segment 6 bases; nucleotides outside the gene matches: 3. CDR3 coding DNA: TGTGCCAGTAGTATGCGGGAGGGGGGCAATGAGCAGTTCTTC. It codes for CASSMREGGNEQFF. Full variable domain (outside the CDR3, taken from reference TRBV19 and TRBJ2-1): DGGITQSPKYLFRKEGQNVTLSCEQNLNHDAMYWYRQDPGQGLRLIYYSQIVNDFQKGDIAEGYSVSREKKESFPLTVTSAQKNPTAFYLCASSMREGGNEQFFGPGTRLTVL.

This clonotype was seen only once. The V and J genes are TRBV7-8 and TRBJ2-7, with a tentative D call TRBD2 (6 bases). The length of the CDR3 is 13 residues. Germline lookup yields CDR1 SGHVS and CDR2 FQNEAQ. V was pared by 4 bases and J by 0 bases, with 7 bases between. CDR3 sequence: CASSSGSSYEQYF. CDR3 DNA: TGTGCCAGCAGCTCCGGGAGCTCCTACGAGCAGTACTTC.

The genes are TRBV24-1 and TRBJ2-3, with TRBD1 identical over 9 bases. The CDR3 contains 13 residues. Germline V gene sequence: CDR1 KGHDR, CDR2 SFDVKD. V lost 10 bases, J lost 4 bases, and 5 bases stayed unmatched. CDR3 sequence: CATGQGVSDTQYF. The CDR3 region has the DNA TGTGCCACGGGACAGGGAGTTTCAGATACGCAGTATTTT.

The DNA of the CDR3 is TGTGCCAGCAGCCAAGGGTGGGCGGGAGCGACCACAGATACGCAGTATTTT. Its protein is CASSQGWAGATTDTQYF. The gene calls are TRBV4-2 and TRBJ2-3; 7 bases map to TRBD2. Trimming at V came to 1 base and at J to 2 bases, leaving 9 bases not matched to a gene. This CDR3 is 17 amino acids long. Germline values: CDR1 LGHNA, CDR2 YNFKEQ.

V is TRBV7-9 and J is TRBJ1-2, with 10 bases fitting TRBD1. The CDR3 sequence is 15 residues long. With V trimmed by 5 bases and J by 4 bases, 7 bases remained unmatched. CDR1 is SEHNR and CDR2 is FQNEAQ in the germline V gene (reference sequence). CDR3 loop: CASSARQGAFYGYTF. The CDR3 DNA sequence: TGTGCCAGCAGCGCGCGACAGGGGGCCTTCTATGGCTACACCTTC.

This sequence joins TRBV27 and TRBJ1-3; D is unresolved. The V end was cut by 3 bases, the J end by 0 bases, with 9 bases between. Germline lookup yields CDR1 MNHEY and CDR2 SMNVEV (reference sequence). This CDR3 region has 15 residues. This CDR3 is CASSFSGTSGNTIYF. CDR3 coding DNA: TGTGCCAGCAGTTTTAGCGGTACCTCTGGAAACACCATATATTTT.

This CDR3 is CASSGLGPLIYGYTF. CDR3 DNA sequence: TGTGCCAGCAGTGGCCTTGGACCGCTCATCTATGGCTACACCTTC. V gene TRBV6-2 or TRBV6-3 combines with J gene TRBJ1-2; D is unclear. Trimming took 5 bases from V and 4 from J, leaving 17 bases between them. Germline values: CDR1 MNHEY, CDR2 SVGEGT. The CDR3 length is 15 residues.

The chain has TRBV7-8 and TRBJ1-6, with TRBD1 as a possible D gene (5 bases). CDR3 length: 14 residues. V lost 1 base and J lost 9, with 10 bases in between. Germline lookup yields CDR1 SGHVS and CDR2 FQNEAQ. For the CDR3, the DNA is TGTGCCAGCAGCTTAGAAGGGGTTACTTCACCCCTCCACTTT. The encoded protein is CASSLEGVTSPLHF.

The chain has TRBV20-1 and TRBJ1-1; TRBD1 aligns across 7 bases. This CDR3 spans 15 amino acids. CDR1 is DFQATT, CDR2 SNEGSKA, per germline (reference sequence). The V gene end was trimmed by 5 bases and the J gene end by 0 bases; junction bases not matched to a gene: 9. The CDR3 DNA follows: TGCAGTGCTCCCCCCCCCCAGGGGGTGAACACTGAAGCTTTCTTT. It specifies CSAPPPQGVNTEAFF.

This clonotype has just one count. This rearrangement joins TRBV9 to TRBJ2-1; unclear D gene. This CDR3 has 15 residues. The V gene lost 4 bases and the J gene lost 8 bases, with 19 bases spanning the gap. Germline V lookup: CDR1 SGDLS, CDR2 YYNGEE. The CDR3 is CASSINSPPMDEQFF. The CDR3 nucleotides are TGTGCCAGCAGCATAAACTCCCCCCCAATGGATGAGCAGTTCTTC.

CDR3 nucleotide sequence: TGTGCCAGCAGCTCTACCTCCCAGCAGGGCGGATTGAGCGAGCAGTACTTC. This sequence encodes CASSSTSQQGGLSEQYF. This chain connects TRBV7-2 to TRBJ2-7; D might be TRBD1 (5 bases). CDR1 is SGHTA and CDR2 is FQGNSA in the germline V gene. Trimming pared 4 bases from V and 6 bases from J, leaving 25 bases between. This CDR3 has 17 residues.

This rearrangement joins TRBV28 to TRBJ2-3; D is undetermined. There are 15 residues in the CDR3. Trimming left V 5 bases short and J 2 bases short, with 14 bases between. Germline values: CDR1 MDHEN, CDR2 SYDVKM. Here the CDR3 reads CASSSPRRPTDTQYF. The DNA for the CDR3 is TGTGCCAGCAGTAGCCCGAGGCGGCCCACAGATACGCAGTATTTT. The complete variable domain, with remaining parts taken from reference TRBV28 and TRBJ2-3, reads DVKVTQSSRYLVKRTGEKVFLECVQDMDHENMFWYRQDPGLGLRLIYFSYDVKMKEKGDIPEGYSVSREKKERFSLILESASTNQTSMYLCASSSPRRPTDTQYFGPGTRLTVL.

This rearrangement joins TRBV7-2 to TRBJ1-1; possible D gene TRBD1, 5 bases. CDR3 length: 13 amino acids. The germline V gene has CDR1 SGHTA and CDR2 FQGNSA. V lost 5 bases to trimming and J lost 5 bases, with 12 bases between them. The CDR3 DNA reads TGTGCCAGCAGCCCTTATAGGGGAACTGAAGCTTTCTTT. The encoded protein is CASSPYRGTEAFF. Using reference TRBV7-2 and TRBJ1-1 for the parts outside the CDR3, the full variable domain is GAGVSQSPSNKVTEKGKDVELRCDPISGHTALYWYRQSLGQGLEFLIYFQGNSAPDKSGLPSDRFSAERTGGSVSTLTIQRTQQEDSAVYLCASSPYRGTEAFFGQGTRLTVV.